These T cell receptor beta chains were read from a single sample in a study of blood T cell repertoires in COVID-19. Repertoires were generated with immunoSEQ multiplex PCR, while TCRdb's copy carries only in-frame clones and drops some. The sample lists around 360,000 clones, about 90% occurring once. Sequenced: PBMCs or T cells enriched from blood (not recorded which). All receptors come from a man aged 40-55 years in a cohort exposed to, infected with or recovered from COVID-19 (not recorded which). Both conserved end residues are part of each CDR3. A D gene is named only where the DNA matches it firmly. Some rows mark clone size as missing; the rest say once, few, many or name a class of expanded clone.

J: TRBJ1-4
D: TRBD1
size: .
V: TRBV27
DNA: TGTGCCAGCTCCAGGGGGTCGGTTAATGAAAAACTGTTTTTT
CDR3: CASSRGSVNEKLFF

J: TRBJ1-5
D: TRBD1
size: few
V: TRBV19
DNA: TGTGCCAGCCGGACAGGGGGCGTTTATAGCAATCAGCCCCAGCATTTT
CDR3: CASRTGGVYSNQPQHF

J: TRBJ2-1
D: TRBD2
size: .
V: TRBV18
DNA: TGTGCCAGCTCACCACCAGCGGGATCGGATGAGCAGTTCTTC
CDR3: CASSPPAGSDEQFF

J: TRBJ2-1
D: .
size: .
V: TRBV14
DNA: TGTGCCAGCAGCCAAGATTCCCCAACTGTCGATGAGCAGTTCTTC
CDR3: CASSQDSPTVDEQFF

J: TRBJ1-5
D: .
size: .
V: TRBV19
DNA: TGTGCCAGTAATATTGGGGGCCCCGTGAGGGGTCAGCCCCAGCATTTT
CDR3: CASNIGGPVRGQPQHF

J: TRBJ2-5
D: TRBD2
size: .
V: TRBV2
DNA: TGTGCCAGCAGTGAATCGACTAGCGGGAGAGGTGAGACCCAGTACTTC
CDR3: CASSESTSGRGETQYF

J: TRBJ1-6
D: TRBD1
size: .
V: TRBV4-2
DNA: TGTGCCAGCAGCCCCGACAGGGGTAATTCACCCCTCCACTTT
CDR3: CASSPDRGNSPLHF

J: TRBJ1-1
D: .
size: .
V: TRBV3-1/TRBV3-2
DNA: TGTGCCAGCAGCCTTTTAAACACTGAAGCTTTCTTT
CDR3: CASSLLNTEAFF

J: TRBJ2-2
D: .
size: .
V: TRBV29-1
DNA: TGCAGCGTCAGTAAAGGACTTAACACCGGGGAGCTGTTTTTT
CDR3: CSVSKGLNTGELFF

J: TRBJ2-3
D: TRBD2
size: .
V: TRBV3-1/TRBV3-2
DNA: TGTGCCAGCACCAAAGCGGGAAGCACAGATACGCAGTATTTT
CDR3: CASTKAGSTDTQYF

J: TRBJ1-5
D: TRBD1
size: .
V: TRBV4-2
DNA: TGTGCCAGCAGCCAAGATCATTGGGCAGGGGGCGGCAATCAGCCCCAGCATTTT
CDR3: CASSQDHWAGGGNQPQHF

J: TRBJ1-6
D: .
size: few
V: TRBV30
DNA: TGTGCCTGGATTACAAGAGGGGGACCCTATAATTCACCCCTCCACTTT
CDR3: CAWITRGGPYNSPLHF

J: TRBJ1-5
D: .
size: many
V: TRBV18
DNA: TGTGCCAGCTCACTTGTCGGGCCCCAGGGGAACAATCAGCCCCAGCATTTT
CDR3: CASSLVGPQGNNQPQHF

J: TRBJ2-3
D: TRBD2
size: once
V: TRBV10-2
DNA: TGCGCCAGCAGTGTGCGGGAGGGCCTGGCAGATACGCAGTATTTT
CDR3: CASSVREGLADTQYF

J: TRBJ1-4
D: TRBD1
size: .
V: TRBV10-2
DNA: TGCGCCAGCAGCGGACTGACAGGGAAAGATGAAAAACTGTTTTTT
CDR3: CASSGLTGKDEKLFF

J: TRBJ2-1
D: TRBD2
size: .
V: TRBV7-3
DNA: TGTGCCAGCAGACCCACTAGCGGGAGAGGAAATGAGCAGTTCTTC
CDR3: CASRPTSGRGNEQFF

J: TRBJ1-1
D: TRBD1
size: .
V: TRBV18
DNA: TGTGCCAGCTCCACGCGACAGGGGAAGTCTGAAGCTTTCTTT
CDR3: CASSTRQGKSEAFF

J: TRBJ2-6
D: .
size: .
V: TRBV5-8
DNA: TGTGCCAGCAGCTTGGTTGGCGGGGCTAGCTCTGGGGCCAACGTCCTGACTTTC
CDR3: CASSLVGGASSGANVLTF

J: TRBJ1-2
D: .
size: .
V: TRBV5-1
DNA: TGCGCCAGCAGCTTGTGGGACAATTACCACGGCTACACCTTC
CDR3: CASSLWDNYHGYTF

J: TRBJ2-1
D: .
size: .
V: TRBV28
DNA: TGTGCCAGCAGTTTAAGGCAGGGTCCCTACAATGAGCAGTTCTTC
CDR3: CASSLRQGPYNEQFF

J: TRBJ2-2
D: .
size: .
V: TRBV5-1
DNA: TGCGCCAGCAGCCCGGAACAGAGCACCGGGGAGCTGTTTTTT
CDR3: CASSPEQSTGELFF

J: TRBJ2-3
D: TRBD1
size: once
V: TRBV7-7
DNA: TGTGCCAGCAGCATAGGGACAGGCCCCCCAGATACGCAGTATTTT
CDR3: CASSIGTGPPDTQYF

J: TRBJ1-2
D: .
size: .
V: TRBV7-2
DNA: TGTGCCAGCAGCTTATTACGCGGGGTATTCTATGGCTACACCTTC
CDR3: CASSLLRGVFYGYTF

J: TRBJ2-5
D: TRBD2
size: .
V: TRBV4-1
DNA: TGCGCCAGCAGCCATCTAGCGGAGCTGGGTCAAGAGACCCAGTACTTC
CDR3: CASSHLAELGQETQYF

J: TRBJ2-6
D: .
size: .
V: TRBV14
DNA: TGTGCCAGCAGCCAAGATCACAGCTCTGGGGCCAACGTCCTGACTTTC
CDR3: CASSQDHSSGANVLTF

J: TRBJ2-5
D: TRBD1
size: .
V: TRBV5-1
DNA: TGCGCCAGCAGCTTGAACAGGGGGCGGGAGACCCAGTACTTC
CDR3: CASSLNRGRETQYF